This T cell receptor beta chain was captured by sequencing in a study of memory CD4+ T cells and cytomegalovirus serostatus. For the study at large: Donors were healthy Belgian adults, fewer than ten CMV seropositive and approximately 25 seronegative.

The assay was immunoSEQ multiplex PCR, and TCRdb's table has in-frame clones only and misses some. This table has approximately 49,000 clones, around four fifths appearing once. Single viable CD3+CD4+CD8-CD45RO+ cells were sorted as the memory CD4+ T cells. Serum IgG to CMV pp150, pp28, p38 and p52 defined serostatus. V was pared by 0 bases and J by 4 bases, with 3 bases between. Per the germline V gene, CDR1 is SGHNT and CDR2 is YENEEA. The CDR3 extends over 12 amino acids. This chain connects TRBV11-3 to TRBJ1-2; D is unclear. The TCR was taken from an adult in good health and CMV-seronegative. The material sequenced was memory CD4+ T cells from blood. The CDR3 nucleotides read TGTGCCAGCAGCTTAGATGGCTATGGCTACACCTTC. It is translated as CASSLDGYGYTF.